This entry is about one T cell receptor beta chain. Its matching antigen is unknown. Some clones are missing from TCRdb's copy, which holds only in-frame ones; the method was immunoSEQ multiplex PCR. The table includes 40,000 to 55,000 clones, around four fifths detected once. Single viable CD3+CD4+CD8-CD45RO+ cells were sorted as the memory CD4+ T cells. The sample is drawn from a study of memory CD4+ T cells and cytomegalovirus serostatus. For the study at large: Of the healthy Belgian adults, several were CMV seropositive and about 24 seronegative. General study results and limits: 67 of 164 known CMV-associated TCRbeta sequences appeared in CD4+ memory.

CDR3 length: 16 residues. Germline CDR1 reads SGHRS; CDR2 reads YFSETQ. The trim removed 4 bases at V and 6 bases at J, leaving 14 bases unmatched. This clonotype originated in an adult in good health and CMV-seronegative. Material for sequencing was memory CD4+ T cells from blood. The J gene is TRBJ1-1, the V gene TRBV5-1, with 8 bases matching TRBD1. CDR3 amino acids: CASSDILRTGLPEAFF. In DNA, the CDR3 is TGCGCCAGCAGCGACATACTAAGGACAGGGCTACCTGAAGCTTTCTTT. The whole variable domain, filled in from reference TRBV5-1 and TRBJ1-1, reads KAGVTQTPRYLIKTRGQQVTLSCSPISGHRSVSWYQQTPGQGLQFLFEYFSETQRNKGNFPGRFSGRQFSNSRSEMNVSTLELGDSALYLCASSDILRTGLPEAFFGQGTRLTVV.